This is a list of T cell receptor beta chains from one sample in a study of blood T cell repertoires in COVID-19. The repertoire was sequenced with immunoSEQ multiplex PCR; TCRdb's copy has only in-frame clones and lacks some. The data contain about 200,000 clones, 80% to 90% of them seen just once; the ten biggest clones take up about 4.1%. The specimen was PBMCs or T cells enriched from blood (not recorded which). The receptors were sampled from a woman aged 40 to 50 with acute COVID-19. Both conserved end residues are part of each CDR3. Fields, in order: V gene, CDR3 protein.

V: TRBV11-1
CDR3: CASSPFDRGDYEQYF

V: TRBV6-5
CDR3: CASSYGTGGPGELFF

V: TRBV29-1
CDR3: CSARQSSYEQYF

V: TRBV19
CDR3: CASRTPGQASYNSPLHF

V: TRBV10-2
CDR3: CASRTRDLTGELFF

V: TRBV7-6
CDR3: CASSPQEGRGYEQYF

V: TRBV6-6
CDR3: CASSYSTARDTQYF

V: TRBV18
CDR3: CASSPPPSDRGGNQPQHF

V: TRBV5-1
CDR3: CASSLAAVKETQYF

V: TRBV28
CDR3: CATRTGLNTEAFF

V: TRBV9
CDR3: CASSVVGGGAGGQETQYF

V: TRBV10-1
CDR3: CASSAREAGLGTQYF

V: TRBV5-5
CDR3: CASSQSGREGRYNEQFF

V: TRBV4-3
CDR3: CASSQQTGQGSGNTIYF

V: TRBV19
CDR3: CASSPRGAGVHNEQFF

V: TRBV30
CDR3: CAWSESSTSPLVF

V: TRBV28
CDR3: CASSLGTGVVGETQYF

V: TRBV7-9
CDR3: CASSPNSAGGRSEQYF

V: TRBV7-9
CDR3: CASSRFSGRGTDTQYF

V: TRBV30
CDR3: CAWGTGNYGYTF

V: TRBV3-1/TRBV3-2
CDR3: CASQGNSPNTGELFF

V: TRBV7-9
CDR3: CASSLGWRDRSEQFF

V: TRBV9
CDR3: CASSSRQGSLDGYTF

V: TRBV7-9
CDR3: CASSLVFTSGSYNEQFF

V: TRBV11-2
CDR3: CASSLGPPGYEQYF

V: TRBV30
CDR3: CACMGLAGGPYTQYF

V: TRBV7-2
CDR3: CASSLPGTGTSNEQFF

V: TRBV28
CDR3: CASSLTGSAKNIQYF

V: TRBV28
CDR3: CASRATGDSQPQHF

V: TRBV9
CDR3: CASSRGRGSPEAFF

V: TRBV11-3
CDR3: CASSLGKTSGPPHF